Reported below is one TCR beta chain. The specificity of this receptor is unknown. It has no much larger one-base neighbor in the sample; base qualities were not kept. This record belongs to a study of blood T cell repertoires in COVID-19 (dated by TCRdb to 2020 to 2022). Describing the broader study: The collaborator samples originated in the United States, Italy and Spain and spanned the acute and convalescent phases of COVID-19. The repertoires were made available in a free public database intended to serve as a resource for research on the immune response to SARS-CoV-2. The dataset comprised deeply sampled blood TCRbeta repertoires from subjects exposed to, actively infected with, or recovered from COVID-19. Where HLA class I and class II types were available, the types were taken from metadata supplied by the sample provider, not from assay-based typing. A de-identified subject ID, COVID-19 status, age in years and sex were almost always included in the sample metadata. The material from the prospective study consisted of cDNA or gDNA derived from T cells, B-cell-depleted T cells, or PBMCs. The samples were drawn from the first 160 participants of the ongoing ImmuneRACE study and from 1,254 subjects provided by 6 global collaborators.

Overall results and qualifications from the work: Clinical and demographic metadata were provided uncurated, with the amount varying by source and participant.

The collaborating institutions used their own protocols to collect whole blood in K2EDTA tubes. For TCRbeta analysis, collaborator samples were shipped as frozen whole blood, as isolated PBMCs, or as DNA extracted from either sample type. TCRbeta CDR3 regions were amplified from genomic DNA by means of the immunoSEQ Assay, a bias-controlled multiplex PCR. The study's processing was this. Within the assay, amplification of reference gene primers was used to estimate how many nucleated cells each sample contained. To quantify the absolute abundance of each unique TCRbeta CDR3 rearrangement, sequence reads were collapsed and filtered. Productive Simpson clonality was computed per sample as the square root of Simpson's diversity index over productive rearrangements. The immuneACCESS repertoire file appears here via TCRdb, limited to in-frame rearrangements. These files lack a portion of the clones; in checked studies, under half of the deficit traces to unresolved V genes, and the cause of the others is not known. The V and J calls and clone size were taken over from that table, and D and trimming were inferred from the DNA. Present in this sample are about 34,000 clones, around 90% of which were seen just once. The ten largest make up about 21% of the sample.

V lost 6 bases and J lost 7 bases, and the count of bases not matched to a germline gene is 14. CDR1 and CDR2 (MNHEY, SVGAGI) derive from the germline V gene. The CDR3 runs 15 amino acids, cysteine and phenylalanine included. The sequence is cut down to CDR3 DNA, 45 bases in frame from base 1. The TCR originated in an elderly man with acute or convalescent COVID-19. This receptor chain uses TRBV6-5 and TRBJ1-2, with 7 bases in between that match TRBD1. The sequenced material came from peripheral blood. In nucleotides, the sequence is TGTGCCAGCAGACCCCCGAGACAGGGTGTCGTTGGCTACACCTTC. Translated, it gives CASRPPRQGVVGYTF.